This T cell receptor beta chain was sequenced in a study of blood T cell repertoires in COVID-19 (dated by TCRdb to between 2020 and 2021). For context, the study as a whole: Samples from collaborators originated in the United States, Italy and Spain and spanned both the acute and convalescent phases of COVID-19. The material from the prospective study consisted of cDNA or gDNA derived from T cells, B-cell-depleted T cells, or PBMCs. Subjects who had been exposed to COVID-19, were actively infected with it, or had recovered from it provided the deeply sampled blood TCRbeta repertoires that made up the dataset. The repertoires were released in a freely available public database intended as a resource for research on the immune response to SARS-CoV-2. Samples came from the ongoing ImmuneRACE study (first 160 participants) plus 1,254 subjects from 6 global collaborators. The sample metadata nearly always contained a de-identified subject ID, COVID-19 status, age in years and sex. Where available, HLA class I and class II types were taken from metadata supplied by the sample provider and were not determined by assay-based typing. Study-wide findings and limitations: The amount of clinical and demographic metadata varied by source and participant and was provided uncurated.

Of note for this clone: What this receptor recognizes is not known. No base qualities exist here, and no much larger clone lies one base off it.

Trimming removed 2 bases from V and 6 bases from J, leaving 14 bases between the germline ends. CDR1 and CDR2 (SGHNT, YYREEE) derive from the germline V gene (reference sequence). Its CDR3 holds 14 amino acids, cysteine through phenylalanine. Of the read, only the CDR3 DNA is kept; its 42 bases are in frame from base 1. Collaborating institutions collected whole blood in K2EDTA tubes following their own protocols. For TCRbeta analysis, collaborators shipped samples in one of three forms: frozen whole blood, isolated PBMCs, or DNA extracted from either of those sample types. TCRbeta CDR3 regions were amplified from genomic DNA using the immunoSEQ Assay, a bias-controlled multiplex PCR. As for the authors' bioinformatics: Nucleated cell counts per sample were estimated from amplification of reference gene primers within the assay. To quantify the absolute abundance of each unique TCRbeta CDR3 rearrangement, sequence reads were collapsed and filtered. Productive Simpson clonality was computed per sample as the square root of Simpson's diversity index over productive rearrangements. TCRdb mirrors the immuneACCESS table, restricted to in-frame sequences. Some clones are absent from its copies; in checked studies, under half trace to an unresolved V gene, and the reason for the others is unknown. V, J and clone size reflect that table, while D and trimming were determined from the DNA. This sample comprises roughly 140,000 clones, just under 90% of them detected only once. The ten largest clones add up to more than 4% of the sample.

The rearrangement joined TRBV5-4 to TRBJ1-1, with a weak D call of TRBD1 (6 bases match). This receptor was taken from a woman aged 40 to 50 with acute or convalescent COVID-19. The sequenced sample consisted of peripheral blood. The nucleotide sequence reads TGTGCCAGCAGCTTCGGGTCAGGGGCCGCTGAAGCTTTCTTT. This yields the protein CASSFGSGAAEAFF.